This T cell receptor beta chain was obtained from a study of OX40 agonist ivuxolimab in advanced cancers. The wider study: The mean age was 60 years, ranging from roughly 23 to 79, with less than 90% of participants male.

Blood sampling was done at baseline, cycle 4 day 1, and cycle 7 day 1. The study's findings and limits: On average, CD8+ T cells showed a greater number of expanded clones than CD4+.

Sequencing used immunoSEQ multiplex PCR; TCRdb keeps in-frame clones, though not all of them. The sample records around 64,000 clones, 80% being singletons. About this clone itself: Its antigen is undetermined.

The sequences come from CD4+ or CD8+ T cells sorted from blood, collected in a trial of the OX40 agonist ivuxolimab. This receptor was taken from an adult with an advanced solid tumor such as melanoma, head and neck, liver or kidney cancer.

The CDR3 DNA reads TGTGCCAGCATGAGGGGGCCTGAAGCTTTCTTT. This sequence encodes CASMRGPEAFF. The chain joins TRBV27 to TRBJ1-1; 7 bases map to TRBD1. With 7 bases clipped from V and 6 bases from J, the junction kept 2 bases outside the gene matches. From germline, CDR1 is MNHEY and CDR2 SMNVEV (reference sequence). The CDR3 contains 11 residues.